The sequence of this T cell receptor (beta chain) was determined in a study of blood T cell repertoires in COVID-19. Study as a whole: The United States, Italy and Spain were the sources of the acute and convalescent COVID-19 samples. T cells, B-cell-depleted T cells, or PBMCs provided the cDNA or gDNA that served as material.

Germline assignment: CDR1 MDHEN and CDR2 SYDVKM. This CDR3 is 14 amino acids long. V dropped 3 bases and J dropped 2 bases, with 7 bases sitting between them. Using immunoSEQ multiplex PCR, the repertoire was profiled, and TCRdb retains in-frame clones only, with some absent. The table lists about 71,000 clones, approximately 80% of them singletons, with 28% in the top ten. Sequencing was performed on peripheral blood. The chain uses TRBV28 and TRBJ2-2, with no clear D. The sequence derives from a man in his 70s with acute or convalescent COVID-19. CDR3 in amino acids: CASSFVLNTGELFF. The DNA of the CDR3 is TGTGCCAGCAGTTTTGTCCTTAACACCGGGGAGCTGTTTTTT.